This paragraph reports one T cell receptor (beta chain). This record comes from a study of OX40 agonist ivuxolimab in advanced cancers. TCRdb keeps only in-frame clones here, not all; method: immunoSEQ multiplex PCR. The repertoire holds about 75,000 clones, around nine tenths seen once, with about 0.35% in the top ten. CDR1 is MDHEN and CDR2 is SYDVKM in the germline V gene. CDR3 length: 12 residues. Trimming pared 11 bases from V and 7 bases from J, leaving 14 bases between. The sequenced sample was CD4+ or CD8+ T cells sorted from blood, obtained in a trial of the OX40 agonist ivuxolimab. V gene TRBV28 combines with J gene TRBJ1-4, with D possibly being TRBD1 (5 bases). The receptor's source is an adult with an advanced solid tumor such as melanoma, head and neck, liver or kidney cancer. This CDR3 is CAGGRDSEKLFF. For the CDR3, the DNA is TGTGCCGGGGGTCGAGATAGTGAAAAACTGTTTTTT. Filled out from reference TRBV28 and TRBJ1-4, the complete variable domain reads DVKVTQSSRYLVKRTGEKVFLECVQDMDHENMFWYRQDPGLGLRLIYFSYDVKMKEKGDIPEGYSVSREKKERFSLILESASTNQTSMYLCAGGRDSEKLFFGSGTQLSVL.